A selection of T cell receptor beta chains follows, all from one sample in a study of shared clonotypes between healthy human individuals. The assay was immunoSEQ multiplex PCR, and TCRdb's table has in-frame clones only and misses some. The sample records hundreds of thousands of clones, about 96% being singletons. Sequencing was carried out using naive CD4+ T cells sorted from blood. These receptors were collected from a woman younger than 45 in good health. Both conserved end residues are part of each CDR3. A row's size may be missing; if present it is once, few, many or a size class.

V: TRBV7-3
size: .
length: 17
CDR3: CASSFGFSAKGTDTQYF

V: TRBV29-1
size: .
length: 14
CDR3: CSVFTGVSSEKLFF

V: TRBV28
size: .
length: 15
CDR3: CASTPTSGIVYEQYF

V: TRBV4-2
size: .
length: 14
CDR3: CASSQELAAETQYF

V: TRBV11-2
size: .
length: 17
CDR3: CASSQLLSGGSYNEQFF

V: TRBV28
size: .
length: 13
CDR3: CASWLRTGNEQFF

V: TRBV7-2
size: .
length: 15
CDR3: CASSLVLQGPDTQYF

V: TRBV27
size: .
length: 17
CDR3: CASSGLAGPVRPDTQYF

V: TRBV19
size: once
length: 13
CDR3: CASSPQGQETQYF

V: TRBV19
size: .
length: 13
CDR3: CATQTTGDYGYTF

V: TRBV7-9
size: .
length: 13
CDR3: CASSSGLTGELFF

V: TRBV5-1
size: .
length: 15
CDR3: CASTYRGDRNTEAFF

V: TRBV7-9
size: .
length: 17
CDR3: CASSLMGGRMNTGELFF

V: TRBV18
size: .
length: 16
CDR3: CASSPRGGSSPDEQYF

V: TRBV28
size: .
length: 12
CDR3: CASTAGAYEQYF

V: TRBV10-3
size: .
length: 14
CDR3: CAISGEGSNEKLFF

V: TRBV27
size: .
length: 15
CDR3: CASSSTSLGRQPQHF